The sequence of this T cell receptor (beta chain) was determined in a study of T cells in Graves' hyperthyroidism and ophthalmopathy. Looking at the study overall: Initial diagnosis, before any treatment, was when peripheral blood was collected.

On this clonotype itself: Its cognate antigen is unknown.

PBMCs came from more than 9.5 ml fresh peripheral blood. TCR beta CDR3 regions were amplified from RNA. HTBI primers drove first-round RT-PCR of the TCR CDR3. MiXCR was run by TCRdb on the multiplex PCR reads, yielding one entry per CDR3 protein. This sample has some 250,000 distinct CDR3 sequences; approximately 16% occur once, and the top ten carry roughly 30%. Germline V gene sequence: CDR1 DFQATT, CDR2 SNEGSKA (reference sequence). Trimming removed 2 bases at V and 3 bases at J, with 11 bases between. The length of the CDR3 is 13 residues. Study observations and caveats: Most expanded thyroid clonotypes above 0.001 also appeared in blood.

This clonotype originated in a woman between 50 and 59 years old with Graves' hyperthyroidism that later progressed to Graves' ophthalmopathy. Sequencing used blood. The chain couples TRBV20-1 to TRBJ2-7; D is perhaps TRBD2 (5 bases). This CDR3 is CSARPGLLYEQYF. Written as DNA, the CDR3 is TGCAGTGCTAGACCCGGACTCCTCTACGAGCAGTACTTC.